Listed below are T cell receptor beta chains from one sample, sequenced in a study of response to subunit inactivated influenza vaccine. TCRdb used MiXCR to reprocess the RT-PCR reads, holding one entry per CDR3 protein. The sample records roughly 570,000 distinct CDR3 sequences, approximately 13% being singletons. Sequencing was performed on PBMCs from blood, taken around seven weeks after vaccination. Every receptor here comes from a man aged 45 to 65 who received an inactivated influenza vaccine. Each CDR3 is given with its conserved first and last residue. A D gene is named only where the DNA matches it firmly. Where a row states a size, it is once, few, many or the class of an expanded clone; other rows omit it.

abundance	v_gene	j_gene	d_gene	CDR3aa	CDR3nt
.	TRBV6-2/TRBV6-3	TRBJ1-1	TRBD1	CASRSPYGTGPEAFF	TGTGCCAGCAGATCCCCCTATGGGACAGGGCCTGAAGCTTTCTTT
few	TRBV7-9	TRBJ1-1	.	CASIVVANTEAFF	TGTGCCAGCATTGTGGTGGCGAACACTGAAGCTTTCTTT
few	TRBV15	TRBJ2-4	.	CATSRDLQGPGNIQYF	TGTGCCACCAGCAGAGATTTGCAGGGGCCAGGAAACATTCAGTACTTC
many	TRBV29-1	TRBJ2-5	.	CSVGRRVEETQYF	TGCAGCGTTGGGAGACGGGTGGAGGAGACCCAGTACTTC
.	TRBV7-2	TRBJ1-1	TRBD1	CASSTTGMNTEAFF	TGTGCCAGCAGCACGACAGGGATGAACACTGAAGCTTTCTTT
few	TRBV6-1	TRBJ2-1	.	CASSALEWAGEQFF	TGTGCCAGCAGTGCCCTAGAATGGGCGGGTGAGCAGTTCTTC
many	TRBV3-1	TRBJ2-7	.	CASSPRVTPYEQYF	TGTGCCAGCAGCCCCAGGGTCACCCCCTACGAGCAGTACTTC
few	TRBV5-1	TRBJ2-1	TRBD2	CASSPWGSGRVNEQFF	TGCGCCAGCAGCCCGTGGGGTAGCGGGAGGGTCAATGAGCAGTTCTTC
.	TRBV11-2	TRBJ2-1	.	CASSLVTGTNEQFF	TGTGCCAGCAGCTTAGTAACAGGTACTAATGAGCAGTTCTTC
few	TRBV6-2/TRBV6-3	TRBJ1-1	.	CASISREGLGTEAFF	TGTGCCAGCATCTCCAGGGAGGGGCTGGGGACTGAAGCTTTCTTT
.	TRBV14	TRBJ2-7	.	CASSQEVRVSEQYF	TGTGCCAGCAGCCAAGAGGTCAGGGTATCCGAGCAGTACTTC
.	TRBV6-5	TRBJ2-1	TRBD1	CASSYLSGTGESWRFF	TGTGCCAGCAGTTACCTATCCGGGACAGGGGAAAGCTGGCGGTTCTTC
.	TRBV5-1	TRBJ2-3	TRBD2	CASSLLAGPQYTQYF	TGCGCCAGCAGCTTACTAGCGGGTCCTCAGTATACGCAGTATTTT
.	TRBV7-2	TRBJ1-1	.	CASSYTTGSNTEAFF	TGTGCCAGCAGCTATACCACCGGGTCCAACACTGAAGCTTTCTTT
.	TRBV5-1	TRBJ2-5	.	CASSPGGVNQETQYF	TGCGCCAGCAGTCCCGGAGGGGTTAACCAAGAGACCCAGTACTTC